This TCR beta chain was documented in a study of cytotoxic CD8 clonotypes in ibrutinib-treated CLL. Whole-study results and caveats: Clonality showed a rise at ibrutinib response that reversed toward baseline at progression. In sustained-remission versus progressing patients, sampling times differed. Public clonotypes, an uncommon group, contracted or remained stable on treatment.

T cells were sequenced at a targeted depth of 1 in 200,000 to 1 in 1 million. The table came from immunoSEQ multiplex PCR; TCRdb's copy has only in-frame clones and leaves some out. The sample lists approximately 25,000 clones; more than 65% were seen once. The CDR3 contains 14 residues. The germline gives CDR1 SSHAT, CDR2 FNYEAQ (reference sequence). As to this clone: The antigen is unknown. The junction does not match germline at one end; this may be a read error.

The source was PBMCs, collected after 12 months of ibrutinib treatment. This clonotype was sampled from a human donor with chronic lymphocytic leukemia. V and J are TRBV7-7 and TRBJ2-3, with 9 bases aligning to TRBD2. Here the CDR3 DNA reads TGTGCTAGCAGCTTAGCGGGGGGCACAGATACGCAGTATTTT. It translates to CASSLAGGTDTQYF.